Presented here are 4 T cell receptor beta chains from one specimen sequenced in a study of blood T cell repertoires in COVID-19 (dated by TCRdb to 2019 to 2021). Library prep was done by the immunoSEQ multiplex PCR assay. The table was pulled from immuneACCESS by TCRdb, which kept in-frame rearrangements only. Such tables lose some clones; where checked, under half of the loss comes from unresolved V genes, and the rest has no known cause. Within this sample are 150,000 to 200,000 clones, with 85% to 90% of them counted one time only. Jointly, the top ten make up roughly 7.3% of the sample. Input material: peripheral blood. The receptor source for this set is a woman older than 75 in a cohort sampled during active or convalescent COVID-19.

This clone was seen only once. V and J are TRBV18 and TRBJ1-6; D gene ambiguous. The V end lost 1 base, the J end lost 0 bases, and 13 bases lay between the germline ends. Germline loops: CDR1 KGHSH, CDR2 LQKENI. The CDR3 covers 18 residues. This chain's CDR3 is CASSPHSPPSSYNSPLHF. DNA for the CDR3: TGTGCCAGCTCACCACACTCTCCCCCGAGCTCCTATAATTCACCCCTCCACTTT.

The J gene is TRBJ2-1, the V gene TRBV4-1; the match to TRBD2 covers 11 bases. With V trimmed by 2 bases and J by 1 base, 10 bases remained unmatched. CDR3 length: 19 amino acids. The germline gives CDR1 MGHRA, CDR2 YSYEKL. The CDR3 protein is CASSQRHSGGALSYNEQFF. The CDR3 DNA follows: TGCGCCAGCAGCCAAAGGCATAGCGGGGGGGCCCTATCCTACAATGAGCAGTTCTTC.

The chain combines TRBV4-1 with TRBJ1-2; possible D gene TRBD1, 5 bases. Germline V gives CDR1 MGHRA, CDR2 YSYEKL. V dropped 1 base and J dropped 1 base, with 7 bases sitting between them. The CDR3 runs 14 residues. The CDR3 DNA reads as TGCGCCAGCAGCCAAGGGGGCAGTAACTATGGCTACACCTTC. It translates to CASSQGGSNYGYTF.

This CDR3 reads CASSLRGMGANVLTF. CDR3 in DNA: TGTGCCAGCAGCTTAAGGGGGATGGGGGCCAACGTCCTGACTTTC. The rearrangement links TRBV7-2 to TRBJ2-6, with D perhaps TRBD1 (6 bases). Trimming removed 2 bases from V and 4 bases from J, with 9 bases in between. The CDR3 is 15 residues long. Germline loops: CDR1 SGHTA, CDR2 FQGNSA.